The 18 T cell receptor beta chains given below trace back to one sample, sequenced in a study of beta chain features in type 1 diabetes. Broader study findings: Shortening of TCRB CDR3s, moderate but significant, appeared in all four CD4+ subsets of Type 1 diabetes patients.

Every bit of the isolated RNA underwent reverse transcription, so sequencing read expressed TCRB transcripts. Libraries were prepared by immunoSEQ multiplex PCR; TCRdb keeps only in-frame clonotypes and omits some of them. The sample includes about 700,000 clones, roughly an eighth of them seen just once. Their target antigens are unknown. Sequencing was performed on naive CD4+ T cells from blood. These receptors were collected from a man between 18 and 35 years old with type 1 diabetes.

This clone has just a few counts. CDR3 nucleotide sequence: TGTGCCAGCGTCGGCTACGAGCAGTACTTC. Its protein is CASVGYEQYF. The chain carries TRBV28 and TRBJ2-7; D gene ambiguous. Germline values: CDR1 MDHEN, CDR2 SYDVKM. This CDR3 region has 10 residues. V was pared by 8 bases and J by 3 bases, with 5 bases between.

With respect to this clone: Distinct nucleotide sequences in the sample also encode this CDR3. The V gene is TRBV10-3, the J gene TRBJ2-5, with 7 bases identical to TRBD2. Losses at the gene ends were 6 bases for V and 5 bases for J; bases not matched to a gene: 0. Germline V lookup: CDR1 ENHRY, CDR2 SYGVKD. The CDR3 has 11 amino acids. The CDR3 reads CAIRGGETQYF. CDR3 in DNA: TGTGCCATCAGGGGAGGGGAGACCCAGTACTTC.

This clone has a handful of counts. The chain joins TRBV30 to TRBJ2-2, with 7 positions matching TRBD1. The CDR3 has 11 amino acids. Germline V CDR1 and CDR2: GTSNPN, SVGIG (reference sequence). The trim removed 8 bases at V and 7 bases at J, leaving 4 bases unmatched. DNA for the CDR3: TGTGCCGGACAGGAGAGCGGGGAGCTGTTTTTT. As protein: CAGQESGELFF. The complete variable domain, with remaining parts taken from reference TRBV30 and TRBJ2-2, reads SQTIHQWPATLVQPVGSPLSLECTVEGTSNPNLYWYRQAAGRGLQLLFYSVGIGQISSEVPQNLSASRPQDRQFILSSKKLLLSDSGFYLCAGQESGELFFGEGSRLTVL.

This clone was found once. V gene TRBV7-2 combines with J gene TRBJ1-6; D unclear. Germline values: CDR1 SGHTA, CDR2 FQGNSA. CDR3 length equals 12 residues. With 5 bases removed from V and 10 bases from J, the gap between germline ends came to 9 bases. The CDR3 coding sequence is TGTGCCAGCAGCCCTCTCACATCACCCCTCCACTTT. Protein sequence: CASSPLTSPLHF.

This clone was seen a handful of times. J is TRBJ1-5 and V is TRBV7-9; no clear D gene. The CDR3 totals 15 residues. Between the trimmed V and J ends, which lost 4 bases and 2 bases, there was a span of 12 bases. Germline V gives CDR1 SEHNR, CDR2 FQNEAQ (reference sequence). The CDR3 spells CASSSLGGGNQPQHF. CDR3 bases: TGTGCCAGCAGCTCCTTAGGCGGCGGCAATCAGCCCCAGCATTTT.

This clone was detected a few times. V gene TRBV6-6 combines with J gene TRBJ2-2; TRBD1 agrees at 8 bases. With 5 bases clipped from V and 5 bases from J, the junction kept 7 bases outside the gene matches. CDR3 length equals 15 residues. CDR1 and CDR2 from the germline V gene are MNHNY and SVGAGI (reference sequence). This CDR3 reads CASSPQGAGTGELFF. The DNA for the CDR3 is TGTGCCAGCAGTCCCCAGGGGGCCGGGACCGGGGAGCTGTTTTTT.

The chain employs TRBV5-1 and TRBJ1-6, with D tentatively TRBD1 (5 bases). The V and J ends lost 4 bases and 7 bases respectively, with 15 bases between them. Germline V CDR1 and CDR2: SGHRS, YFSETQ. CDR3 length: 15 residues. The CDR3 DNA follows: TGCGCCAGCAGCCCCCGCCGGGACGGGAATTCACCCCTCCACTTT. This sequence encodes CASSPRRDGNSPLHF. The entire variable domain, with the rest obtained from reference TRBV5-1 and TRBJ1-6, is as follows: KAGVTQTPRYLIKTRGQQVTLSCSPISGHRSVSWYQQTPGQGLQFLFEYFSETQRNKGNFPGRFSGRQFSNSRSEMNVSTLELGDSALYLCASSPRRDGNSPLHFGNGTRLTVT.

The rearrangement joins TRBV18 to TRBJ2-7; TRBD1 matches 8 bases. The CDR3 consists of 14 residues. Germline lookup yields CDR1 KGHSH and CDR2 LQKENI. The V gene end was trimmed by 2 bases and the J gene end by 3 bases; junction bases not matched to a gene: 3. The CDR3 nucleotides read TGTGCCAGCTCACCAAGGACAGGGAACTACGAGCAGTACTTC. This codes for CASSPRTGNYEQYF.

A few counts support this clone. Written as DNA, the CDR3 is TGCAGCGTTGAAGAACAGGGTAGCACTGAAGCTTTCTTT. Translated, it gives CSVEEQGSTEAFF. The gene calls are TRBV29-1 and TRBJ1-1; D may be TRBD1 (6 bases). V was trimmed by 0 bases and J by 4 bases, leaving 9 bases between them. CDR3 size: 13 residues. Germline V gives CDR1 SQVTM, CDR2 ANQGSEA.

CDR3 residues: CASSFWLAGGTGELFF. The CDR3, as DNA: TGTGCCAGCAGCTTTTGGCTAGCGGGGGGCACCGGGGAGCTGTTTTTT. The chain uses TRBV13 and TRBJ2-2; 11 bases fit TRBD2. CDR1 is PRHDT, CDR2 FYEKMQ, per germline (reference sequence). The CDR3 covers 16 residues. J was trimmed by 4 bases and V by 3 bases; bases with no gene match: 4.

This clone was seen more than once but under ten times. The rearrangement joins TRBV30 to TRBJ1-6; D is ambiguous. Between the trimmed V and J ends, which lost 1 base and 10 bases, there was a span of 14 bases. Germline-derived CDR1 and CDR2 are GTSNPN and SVGIG (reference sequence). CDR3 size: 14 residues. The CDR3 region has the DNA TGTGCCTGGAGTGACTCACCTTTGGGATCACCCCTCCACTTT. It encodes CAWSDSPLGSPLHF.

The rearrangement links TRBV7-9 to TRBJ2-7, with 8 bases matching TRBD1. The V gene's germline CDR1 is SEHNR and CDR2 FQNEAQ (reference sequence). The CDR3 has 13 residues. V shed 4 bases, J shed 5 bases, and the junction held 4 bases outside the gene matches. This CDR3 is CASSSGQVNEQYF. CDR3 DNA: TGTGCCAGCAGCTCGGGACAGGTGAACGAGCAGTACTTC.

The V call is TRBV4-1, the J call TRBJ2-7, with 7 bases identical to TRBD1. The CDR3 extends over 15 amino acids. Trimming took 4 bases from V and 2 from J; bases not matched to a gene: 8. Germline CDR1 is MGHRA and CDR2 is YSYEKL. The CDR3 nucleotides read TGCGCCAGCAGCCTAAGCCGGGACAGTACCTACGAGCAGTACTTC. Its translation is CASSLSRDSTYEQYF.

This clone was observed a few times. V usage is TRBV6-4 and J usage is TRBJ1-2; D possibly corresponds to TRBD1 (5 bases). This CDR3 is built from 12 residues. Germline V gene sequence: CDR1 MRHNA, CDR2 SNTAGT. Trimming removed 6 bases from V and 2 bases from J, with 7 bases in between. Here the CDR3 reads CASRDTNYGYTF. CDR3 coding DNA: TGTGCCAGCAGGGACACAAACTATGGCTACACCTTC.

This clone was counted between two and nine times. The chain joins TRBV30 to TRBJ1-5, with unresolved D. CDR1 is GTSNPN, CDR2 SVGIG, per germline (reference sequence). The CDR3 is 14 residues long. V shed 5 bases and J shed 1 base, with 12 bases lying between them. CDR3 region: CAWSLFGSNQPQHF. The CDR3 region has the DNA TGTGCCTGGTCTTTATTCGGGAGCAATCAGCCCCAGCATTTT.

This clone has a handful of counts. CDR3 sequence (DNA): TGTGCCAGCAGCTTTGGGACTAGAGAGACCCAGTACTTC. This translates into CASSFGTRETQYF. The chain has TRBV5-6 and TRBJ2-5, with TRBD2 identical over 8 bases. The CDR3 totals 13 residues. CDR1 and CDR2 (germline): SGHDT, YYEEEE. V lost 2 bases to trimming and J lost 4 bases; unmatched junction nucleotides: 1. The full variable domain, completed using reference TRBV5-6 and TRBJ2-5, is DAGVTQSPTHLIKTRGQQVTLRCSPKSGHDTVSWYQQALGQGPQFIFQYYEEEERQRGNFPDRFSGHQFPNYSSELNVNALLLGDSALYLCASSFGTRETQYFGPGTRLLVL.

The sample holds a few counts of this clone. This chain connects TRBV7-9 to TRBJ2-7; 7 nucleotides match TRBD2. Per the germline V gene, CDR1 is SEHNR and CDR2 is FQNEAQ (reference sequence). J was trimmed by 1 base and V by 1 base; bases with no gene match: 7. This CDR3 is built from 16 residues. The CDR3 loop is CASSLDPGRGSYEQYF. CDR3 in DNA: TGTGCCAGCAGCTTAGACCCCGGGCGGGGGTCCTACGAGCAGTACTTC.

This clone was counted a few times. The chain has TRBV28 and TRBJ1-5, with a weak D call TRBD1 (5 bases). V gave up 6 bases and J gave up 7 bases, with 13 bases separating them. The germline gives CDR1 MDHEN, CDR2 SYDVKM. The CDR3 is made up of 13 amino acids. CDR3 region: CASSKRQSQPQHF. CDR3 DNA sequence: TGTGCCAGCAGCAAGAGACAGTCCCAGCCCCAGCATTTT.